The entry that follows covers one TCR beta chain sequence. No antigen is known for it. No much larger clone exists at a distance of one base, and base qualities are not known. Reading from cysteine to phenylalanine, the CDR3 counts 17 amino acids. Just CDR3 DNA is preserved here, 51 bases in frame from base 1. CDR1 and CDR2, per the germline V gene (reference sequence), are GTSNPN and SVGIG. The V end gives up 3 bases and the J end 2 bases, leaving 16 bases in the junction not matched to a gene. The data derive from a study of T cell changes during pregnancy in multiple sclerosis (dated by TCRdb to the late 2010s). For context, the study as a whole: In women with multiple sclerosis, the researchers looked at how the T cell repertoire shifted as pregnancy progressed.

To prepare the library, the immunoSEQ multiplex PCR assay was applied. TCRdb provides this immuneACCESS table in a form limited to in-frame rearrangements. Some clones are lacking; in checked studies, under half of them reflect an unresolved V gene, and why the rest are absent is not known. This sample comprises roughly 47,000 clones, approximately 92% of them detected only once. Jointly, the top ten make up around 8% of the sample. This clonotype originated in a female donor with multiple sclerosis, enrolled in a pregnancy study. Rearrangement joined TRBV30 to TRBJ2-7, with TRBD2 matching 7 junction bases. The material sequenced was CD8+ T cells from peripheral blood mononuclear cells, taken in the second trimester of pregnancy. Read as DNA, the sequence is TGTGCCTGGAGGGGATTGAGTAAGCGGGGTTTACCCTACGAGCAGTACTTC. The translation is CAWRGLSKRGLPYEQYF.